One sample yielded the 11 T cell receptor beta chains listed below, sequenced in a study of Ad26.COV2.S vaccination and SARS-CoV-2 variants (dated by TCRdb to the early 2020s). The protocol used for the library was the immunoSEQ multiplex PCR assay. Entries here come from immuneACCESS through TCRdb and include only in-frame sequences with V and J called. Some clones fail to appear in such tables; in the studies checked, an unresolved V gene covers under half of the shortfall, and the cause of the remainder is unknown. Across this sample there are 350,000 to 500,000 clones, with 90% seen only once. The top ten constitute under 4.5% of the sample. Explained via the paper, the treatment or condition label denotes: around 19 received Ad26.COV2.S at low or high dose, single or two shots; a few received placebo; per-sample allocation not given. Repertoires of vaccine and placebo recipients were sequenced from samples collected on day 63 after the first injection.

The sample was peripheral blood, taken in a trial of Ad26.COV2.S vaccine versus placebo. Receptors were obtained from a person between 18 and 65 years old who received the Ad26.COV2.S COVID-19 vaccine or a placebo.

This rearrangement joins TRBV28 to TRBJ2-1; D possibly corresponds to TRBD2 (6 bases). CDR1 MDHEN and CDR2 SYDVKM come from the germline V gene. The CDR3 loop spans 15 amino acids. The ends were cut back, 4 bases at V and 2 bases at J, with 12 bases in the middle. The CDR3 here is CASSWGGTAYNEQFF. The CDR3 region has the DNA TGTGCCAGCAGTTGGGGCGGGACTGCCTACAATGAGCAGTTCTTC. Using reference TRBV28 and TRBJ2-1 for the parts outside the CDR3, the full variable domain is DVKVTQSSRYLVKRTGEKVFLECVQDMDHENMFWYRQDPGLGLRLIYFSYDVKMKEKGDIPEGYSVSREKKERFSLILESASTNQTSMYLCASSWGGTAYNEQFFGPGTRLTVL.

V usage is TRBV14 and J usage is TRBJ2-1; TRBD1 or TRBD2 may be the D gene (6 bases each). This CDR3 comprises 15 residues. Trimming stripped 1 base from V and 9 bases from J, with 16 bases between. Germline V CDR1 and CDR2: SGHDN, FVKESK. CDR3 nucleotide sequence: TGTGCCAGCAGCCAAGTTCTGGGGGCCGGGAGTGAGCAGTTCTTC. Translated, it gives CASSQVLGAGSEQFF.

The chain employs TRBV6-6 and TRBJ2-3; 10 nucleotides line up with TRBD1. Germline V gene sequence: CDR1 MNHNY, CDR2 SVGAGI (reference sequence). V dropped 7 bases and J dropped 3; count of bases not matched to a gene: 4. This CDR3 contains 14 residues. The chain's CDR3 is CASNRDRGTDTQYF. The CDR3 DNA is TGTGCCAGCAACCGGGACAGGGGAACAGATACGCAGTATTTT.

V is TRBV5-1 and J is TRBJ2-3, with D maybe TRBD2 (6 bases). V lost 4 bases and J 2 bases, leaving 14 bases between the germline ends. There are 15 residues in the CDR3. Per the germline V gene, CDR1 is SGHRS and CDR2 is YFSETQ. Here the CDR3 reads CASSRDSKDTDTQYF. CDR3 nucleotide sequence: TGCGCCAGCAGCCGGGACTCGAAGGACACAGATACGCAGTATTTT.

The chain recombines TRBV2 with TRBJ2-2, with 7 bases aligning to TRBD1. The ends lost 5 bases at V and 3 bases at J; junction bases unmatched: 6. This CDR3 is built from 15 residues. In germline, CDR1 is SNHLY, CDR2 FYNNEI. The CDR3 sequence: CASSKFDRDTGELFF. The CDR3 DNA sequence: TGTGCCAGCAGTAAATTCGACAGGGACACCGGGGAGCTGTTTTTT.

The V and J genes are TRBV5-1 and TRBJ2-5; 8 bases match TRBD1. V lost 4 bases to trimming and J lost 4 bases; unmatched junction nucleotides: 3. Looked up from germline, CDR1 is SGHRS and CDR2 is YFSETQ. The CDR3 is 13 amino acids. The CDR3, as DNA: TGCGCCAGCAGCACGGACAGGGCAGAGACCCAGTACTTC. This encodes CASSTDRAETQYF.

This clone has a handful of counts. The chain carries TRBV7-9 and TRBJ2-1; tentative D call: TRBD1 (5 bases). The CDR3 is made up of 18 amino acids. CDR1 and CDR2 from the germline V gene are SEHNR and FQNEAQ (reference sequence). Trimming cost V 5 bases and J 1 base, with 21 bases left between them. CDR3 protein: CASSPRQGEHSSYNEQFF. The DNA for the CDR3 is TGTGCCAGCAGCCCAAGGCAGGGTGAGCACTCTTCCTACAATGAGCAGTTCTTC.

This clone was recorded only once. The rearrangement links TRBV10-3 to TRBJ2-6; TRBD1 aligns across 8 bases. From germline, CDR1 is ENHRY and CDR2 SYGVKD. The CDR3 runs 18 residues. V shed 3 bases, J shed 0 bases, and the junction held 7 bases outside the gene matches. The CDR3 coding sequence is TGTGCCATCAGTGAAAGACAGGGGAAAAGCTCTGGGGCCAACGTCCTGACTTTC. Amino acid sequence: CAISERQGKSSGANVLTF.

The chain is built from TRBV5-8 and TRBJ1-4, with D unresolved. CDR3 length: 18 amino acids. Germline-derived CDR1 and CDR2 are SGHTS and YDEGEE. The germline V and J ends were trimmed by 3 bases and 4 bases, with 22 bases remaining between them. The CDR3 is CASSWPRKAKRGNEKLFF. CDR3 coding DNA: TGTGCCAGCAGCTGGCCCCGGAAAGCCAAGCGGGGTAATGAAAAACTGTTTTTT.

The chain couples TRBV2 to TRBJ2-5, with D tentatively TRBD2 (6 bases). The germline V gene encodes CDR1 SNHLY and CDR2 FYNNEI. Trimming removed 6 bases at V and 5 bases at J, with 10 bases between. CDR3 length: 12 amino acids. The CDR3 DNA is TGTGCCAGCAGCAGGGAGGCGGAGACCCAGTACTTC. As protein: CASSREAETQYF. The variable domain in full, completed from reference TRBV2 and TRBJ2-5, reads EPEVTQTPSHQVTQMGQEVILRCVPISNHLYFYWYRQILGQKVEFLVSFYNNEISEKSEIFDDQFSVERPDGSNFTLKIRSTKLEDSAMYFCASSREAETQYFGPGTRLLVL.

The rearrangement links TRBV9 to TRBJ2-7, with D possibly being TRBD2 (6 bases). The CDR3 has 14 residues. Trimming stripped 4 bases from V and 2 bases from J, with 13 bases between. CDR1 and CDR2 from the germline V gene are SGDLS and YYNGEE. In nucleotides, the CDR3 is TGTGCCAGCAGCAGATCGCGGGGAACCTACGAGCAGTACTTC. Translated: CASSRSRGTYEQYF.